These T cell receptor beta chains were read from a single sample in a study of cytomegalovirus exposure and HLA in healthy donors. Only in-frame clones appear in the TCRdb table, and some are missing; sequencing was by immunoSEQ multiplex PCR. Found here are 250,000 to 300,000 clones, just over 85% of them singletons; the top ten hold less than 1.2%. Sequenced sample: PBMCs. These receptors all come from a young woman in good health and CMV-seronegative. CDR3s leave out the opening cysteine and the closing phenylalanine or tryptophan.

j_call | v_call | cdr3_aa
TRBJ1-5 | TRBV6-6 | AVSPLPNQPQH
TRBJ1-1 | TRBV5-1 | ASSQASGVITEAF
TRBJ2-1 | TRBV7-8 | ASRDTGGSYNEQF
TRBJ2-1 | TRBV19 | ASSTTGGDSYNEQF
TRBJ1-5 | TRBV19 | ASTELDRGNQPQH
TRBJ1-6 | TRBV11-2 | ASSPLPGQGYRSPLH
TRBJ1-2 | TRBV6-6 | ASSSNGDSYGYT
TRBJ2-1 | TRBV7-7 | ASSLVSGSYNEQF
TRBJ2-1 | TRBV29-1 | SAGGSGRFGEQF
TRBJ1-5 | TRBV18 | ASSPPGQGPPWAQH
TRBJ1-1 | TRBV6-1 | ASSGMEGRAF
TRBJ1-6 | TRBV11-2 | ASRSGQHNSPLH
TRBJ2-7 | TRBV5-1 | ASSLDAGSYEQY
TRBJ1-2 | TRBV27 | ASRTGGGRLNGYT
TRBJ2-7 | TRBV27 | ASKRGSATYYEQY
TRBJ2-3 | TRBV30 | AWSYGGGAYGTQY
TRBJ1-2 | TRBV19 | ASSETGGLNGYT
TRBJ2-7 | TRBV27 | ASSSTPGDTYEQY
TRBJ2-7 | TRBV5-1 | ASSPGDSSYEQY
TRBJ1-2 | TRBV4-1 | ASSEFAYGYT
TRBJ2-1 | TRBV6-4 | ASSWASGLQYEQF
TRBJ1-5 | TRBV7-2 | ASSLAPTGPGGNQPQH
TRBJ2-5 | TRBV5-1 | ASSLEVRQGGETQY
TRBJ1-1 | TRBV27 | ASSLHRGTEAF
TRBJ2-1 | TRBV6-5 | ASSYASVFYNEQF
TRBJ1-2 | TRBV4-3 | ASRRPGTVEGYT
TRBJ1-5 | TRBV18 | ASSSDRVHQPQH
TRBJ2-2 | TRBV9 | ASSVSGDSTGELF
TRBJ2-7 | TRBV28 | ASSTAGGKSYEQY
TRBJ2-3 | TRBV5-1 | ASSLSRTIPDTQY
TRBJ2-2 | TRBV30 | AWSGTGGIGGELF
TRBJ2-3 | TRBV5-6 | ASSLEWGGGTDTQY
TRBJ1-2 | TRBV5-6 | ASSPDNPLANYGYT
TRBJ2-7 | TRBV27 | ASSFGGQGTNEQY
TRBJ2-1 | TRBV25-1 | ASSEYRDREYNEQF
TRBJ2-3 | TRBV10-1 | ASSESTSGTDTQY
TRBJ1-4 | TRBV18 | ASSPTGREKLF
TRBJ2-1 | TRBV29-1 | SVEMGLAGGYSYNEQF
TRBJ1-5 | TRBV28 | ATRGVQPQH
TRBJ2-3 | TRBV14 | ASSQGLAGVYSTDTQY
TRBJ1-2 | TRBV18 | ASSPLTGAYYGYT
TRBJ2-1 | TRBV13 | ASSLGQGFKNEQF
TRBJ1-1 | TRBV4-3 | ASSLLEKGGETEAF
TRBJ1-2 | TRBV5-6 | ASSIKGQGYGYT
TRBJ2-7 | TRBV11-3 | ASSLRGAYEQY
TRBJ1-4 | TRBV7-2 | ASSPRGQGTNEKLF
TRBJ1-4 | TRBV5-6 | ASSRDRGNEKLF
TRBJ2-3 | TRBV18 | ASTATSGGTDTQY
TRBJ2-7 | TRBV27 | ASSLAGPLEGKSGEQY
TRBJ2-1 | TRBV5-1 | ASSLYKTSGGAHEQF
TRBJ1-5 | TRBV27 | ASMRDGEAGQPQH
TRBJ1-1 | TRBV6-5 | ASSYSSGRTEAF
TRBJ1-5 | TRBV7-2 | ASSLTTGNSNQPQH